Given below is one T cell receptor (beta chain) in context. What it binds is not known. Its ends do not fully match the called genes, so a read error is possible. Starting material of 500 to 600 ng total RNA yielded TCR beta cDNA via a constant-region primer. Slightly modified ARM-PCR with three nested multiplex PCR rounds yielded TCR beta libraries. The first two PCR rounds, roughly 10 cycles each, used TRBV1-TRBV30 forward primers and a C-beta reverse primer. Via MiXCR, TCRdb re-called the multiplex PCR reads, giving one row per CDR3 protein. This sample has roughly 20,000 distinct CDR3 sequences, with about three quarters found just once. The sample is drawn from a study of tumor-infiltrating lymphocytes in primary liver carcinoma. Whole-study context: The study included patients who were men and women aged 30 to 69 years. Overall study results and limits: Tumor samples exhibited a significantly greater top-250-clone fraction than blood samples (p = 0.039). Found in all five tumor regions were only about 7-25% of top clones.

Extraction of RNA together with DNA used about 20-34 mg of unsorted bulk tissue. Patients underwent resection of primary liver carcinoma. Germline CDR1 reads DFQATT; CDR2 reads SNEGSKA (reference sequence). The CDR3 is made up of 14 amino acids. The chain couples TRBV20-1 to TRBJ2-5, with D tentatively TRBD2 (6 bases). The receptor was derived from a woman aged 30 to 39 with primary liver carcinoma and hepatitis B virus infection. The sample taken for sequencing was liver tumor tissue from sampling region 1. The subset is: tumor region T1, superior pole. The CDR3 is CSTSAASGLETQYF. The CDR3 DNA reads TGCAGTACTAGTGCGGCGAGCGGGTTGGAGACCCAGTACTTC.